This T cell receptor (beta chain) stems from a study of control samples from healthy donors and cancer patients. Produced via immunoSEQ multiplex PCR; TCRdb's table is partial and in-frame only. This sample has about 69,000 clones, with approximately 80% found just once. The CDR3 has 12 residues. V shed 5 bases and J shed 4 bases, with 8 bases lying between them. This clonotype originated in a woman in her forties or fifties with lung cancer. The V call is TRBV12-3 or TRBV12-4, the J call TRBJ1-1; tentatively, D is TRBD1 (5 bases). Sample: PBMCs. The CDR3 spells CASSDGGTEAFF. CDR3 DNA sequence: TGTGCCAGCAGTGATGGGGGCACTGAAGCTTTCTTT.